This TCR beta chain was observed in a study of radiotherapy plus CTLA-4 blockade in lung cancer. General study points: TCR clones originating in tumors grew in number in blood after radiotherapy plus ipilimumab.

Some clones are missing from TCRdb's copy, which holds only in-frame ones; the method was immunoSEQ multiplex PCR. The table shows tens of thousands of clones, with approximately 71% occurring only once. Of note for this clone: What it binds is unknown.

CDR1 MDHEN and CDR2 SYDVKM come from the germline V gene. The CDR3 spans 12 residues. V lost 5 bases and J lost 9, with 13 bases in between. The source material was peripheral blood, sampled from a patient treated with radiotherapy plus ipilimumab. The chain uses TRBV28 and TRBJ1-1, with D possibly TRBD1 on 6 matching bases. The sequence came from a human donor with non-small cell lung cancer whose response to radiotherapy plus ipilimumab could not be evaluated. The CDR3 reads CASSVGQLKAFF. The CDR3 DNA follows: TGTGCCAGCAGTGTCGGACAGTTAAAAGCTTTCTTT.